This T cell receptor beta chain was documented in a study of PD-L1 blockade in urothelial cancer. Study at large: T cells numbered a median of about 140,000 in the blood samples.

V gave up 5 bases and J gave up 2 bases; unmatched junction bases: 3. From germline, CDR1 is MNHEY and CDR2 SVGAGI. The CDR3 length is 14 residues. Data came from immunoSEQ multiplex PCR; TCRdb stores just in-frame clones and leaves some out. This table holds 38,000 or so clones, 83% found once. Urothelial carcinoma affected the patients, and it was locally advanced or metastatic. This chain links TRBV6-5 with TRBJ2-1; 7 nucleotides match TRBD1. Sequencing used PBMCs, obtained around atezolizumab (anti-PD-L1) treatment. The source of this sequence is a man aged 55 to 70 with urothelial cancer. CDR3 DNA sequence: TGTGCCAGCAGTCGGCAGGGGGCCTACAATGAGCAGTTCTTC. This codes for CASSRQGAYNEQFF.